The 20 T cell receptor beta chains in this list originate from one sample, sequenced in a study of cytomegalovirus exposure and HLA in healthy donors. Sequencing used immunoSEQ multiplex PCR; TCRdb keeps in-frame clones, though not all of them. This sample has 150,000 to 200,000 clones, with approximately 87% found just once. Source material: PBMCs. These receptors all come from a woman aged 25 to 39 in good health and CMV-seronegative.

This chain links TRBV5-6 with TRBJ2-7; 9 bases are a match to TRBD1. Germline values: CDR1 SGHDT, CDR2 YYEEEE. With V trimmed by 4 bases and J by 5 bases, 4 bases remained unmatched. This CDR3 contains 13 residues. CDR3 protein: CASSGTGSHEQYF. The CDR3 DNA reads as TGTGCCAGCAGCGGGACAGGGTCCCACGAGCAGTACTTC.

CDR3 in amino acids: CASRPQGTTEAFF. The DNA of the CDR3 is TGCGCCAGCAGACCCCAGGGGACGACTGAAGCTTTCTTT. The V and J genes are TRBV10-2 and TRBJ1-1, with a possible D match to TRBD1 (6 bases). CDR1 and CDR2 from the germline V gene are WSHSY and SAAADI. Trimming took 6 bases from V and 5 from J, leaving 13 bases between them. The CDR3 sequence is 13 residues long.

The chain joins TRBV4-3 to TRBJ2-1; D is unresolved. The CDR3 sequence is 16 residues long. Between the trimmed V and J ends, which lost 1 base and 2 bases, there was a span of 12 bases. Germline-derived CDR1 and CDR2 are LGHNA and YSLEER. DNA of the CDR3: TGCGCCAGCAGCCAAGTGGGCAGGCCCACCTACAATGAGCAGTTCTTC. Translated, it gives CASSQVGRPTYNEQFF.

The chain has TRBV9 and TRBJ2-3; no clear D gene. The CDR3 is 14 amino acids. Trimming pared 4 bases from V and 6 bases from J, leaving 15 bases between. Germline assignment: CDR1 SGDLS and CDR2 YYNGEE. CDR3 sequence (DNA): TGTGCCAGCAGCCCCCAACCTGGGCGCGATACGCAGTATTTT. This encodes CASSPQPGRDTQYF.

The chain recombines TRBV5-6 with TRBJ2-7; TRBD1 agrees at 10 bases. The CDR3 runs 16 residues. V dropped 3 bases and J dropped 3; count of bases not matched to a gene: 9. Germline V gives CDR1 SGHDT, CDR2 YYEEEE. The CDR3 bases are TGTGCCAGCAGCTCCCCCACCGGGACAGGGGTCTACGAGCAGTACTTC. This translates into CASSSPTGTGVYEQYF. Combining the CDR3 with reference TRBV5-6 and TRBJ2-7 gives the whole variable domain DAGVTQSPTHLIKTRGQQVTLRCSPKSGHDTVSWYQQALGQGPQFIFQYYEEEERQRGNFPDRFSGHQFPNYSSELNVNALLLGDSALYLCASSSPTGTGVYEQYFGPGTRLTVT.

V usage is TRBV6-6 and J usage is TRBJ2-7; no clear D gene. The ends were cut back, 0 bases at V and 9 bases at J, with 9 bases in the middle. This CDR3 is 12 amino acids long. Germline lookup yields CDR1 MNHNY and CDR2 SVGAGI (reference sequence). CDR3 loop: CASSYSKHLQYF. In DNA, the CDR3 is TGTGCCAGCAGTTACTCGAAACACCTGCAGTACTTC.

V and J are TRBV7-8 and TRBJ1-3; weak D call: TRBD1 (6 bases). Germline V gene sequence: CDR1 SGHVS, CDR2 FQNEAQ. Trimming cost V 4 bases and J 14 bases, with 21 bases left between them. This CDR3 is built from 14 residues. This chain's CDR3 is CASSSLPTGAEVYF. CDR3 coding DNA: TGTGCCAGCAGCTCCCTGCCGACAGGCGCGGAGGTATATTTT.

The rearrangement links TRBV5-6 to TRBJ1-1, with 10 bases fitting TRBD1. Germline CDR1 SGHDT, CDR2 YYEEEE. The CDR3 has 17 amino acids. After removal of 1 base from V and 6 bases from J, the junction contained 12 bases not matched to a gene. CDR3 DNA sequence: TGTGCCAGCAGCTTGTATGGAGTCGGGACAGGGGTGGCTGAAGCTTTCTTT. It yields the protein CASSLYGVGTGVAEAFF.

The CDR3 spells CASSGKGQGFNSPLHF. The CDR3 DNA reads TGCGCCAGCAGCGGAAAGGGACAGGGGTTTAATTCACCCCTCCACTTT. This chain links TRBV4-1 with TRBJ1-6; 10 nucleotides align to TRBD1. Germline V gene data show CDR1 as MGHRA and CDR2 as YSYEKL. The CDR3 totals 16 residues. V was clipped by 5 bases and J by 6 bases; unmatched bases: 7.

In DNA, the CDR3 is TGTGCCAGCAGCCAAGAACACATGGGAGGTGAAAAACTGTTTTTT. It translates to CASSQEHMGGEKLFF. The gene calls are TRBV4-2 and TRBJ1-4; D is unclear. CDR1 is LGHNA, CDR2 YNFKEQ, per germline. CDR3 length: 15 residues. Deletions cut 0 bases from V and 7 bases from J, with 12 bases between.

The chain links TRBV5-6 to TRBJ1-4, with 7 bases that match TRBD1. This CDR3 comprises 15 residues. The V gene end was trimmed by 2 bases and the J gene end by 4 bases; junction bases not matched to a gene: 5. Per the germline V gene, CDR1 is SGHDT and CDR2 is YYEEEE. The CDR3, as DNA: TGTGCCAGCAGCTTCGGGACAGATTATAATGAAAAACTGTTTTTT. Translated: CASSFGTDYNEKLFF.

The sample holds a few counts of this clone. CDR3 sequence: CASSGRGRRGNEQFF. CDR3 in DNA: TGTGCCAGCAGCGGCAGGGGGCGCAGGGGGAATGAGCAGTTCTTC. The chain employs TRBV9 and TRBJ2-1; TRBD1 aligns across 8 bases. The junction had 9 bases not matched to a gene; V was cut back by 3 bases and J by 7 bases. CDR1 and CDR2 (germline): SGDLS, YYNGEE. The CDR3 is 15 amino acids. The whole variable domain, filled in from reference TRBV9 and TRBJ2-1, reads DSGVTQTPKHLITATGQRVTLRCSPRSGDLSVYWYQQSLDQGLQFLIQYYNGEERAKGNILERFSAQQFPDLHSELNLSSLELGDSALYFCASSGRGRRGNEQFFGPGTRLTVL.

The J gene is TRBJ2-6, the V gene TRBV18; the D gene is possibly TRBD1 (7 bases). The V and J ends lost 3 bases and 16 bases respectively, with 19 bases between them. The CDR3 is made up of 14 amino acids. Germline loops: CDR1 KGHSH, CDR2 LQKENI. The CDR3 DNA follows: TGTGCCAGCTCACCCCAGGGGGGTGTTCCCTTTCTGACTTTC. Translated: CASSPQGGVPFLTF.

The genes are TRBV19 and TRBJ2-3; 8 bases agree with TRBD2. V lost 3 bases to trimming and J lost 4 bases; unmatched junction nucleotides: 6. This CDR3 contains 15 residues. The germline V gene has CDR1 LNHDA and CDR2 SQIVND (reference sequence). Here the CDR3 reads CASSISGGLADTQYF. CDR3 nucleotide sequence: TGTGCCAGTAGTATTTCGGGGGGGCTGGCAGATACGCAGTATTTT.

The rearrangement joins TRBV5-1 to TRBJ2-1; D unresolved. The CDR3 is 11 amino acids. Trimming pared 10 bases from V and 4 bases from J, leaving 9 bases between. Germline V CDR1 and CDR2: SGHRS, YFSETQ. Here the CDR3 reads CAGPKYNEQFF. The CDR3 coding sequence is TGCGCCGGCCCAAAATACAATGAGCAGTTCTTC.

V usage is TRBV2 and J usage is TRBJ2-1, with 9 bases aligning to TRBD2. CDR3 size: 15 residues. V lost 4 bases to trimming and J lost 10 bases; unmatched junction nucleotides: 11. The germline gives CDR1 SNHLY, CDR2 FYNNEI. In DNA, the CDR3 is TGTGCCAGCAGTGTGGAAGCGGGGGGTCTCGAGGAGCAGTTCTTC. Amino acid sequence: CASSVEAGGLEEQFF. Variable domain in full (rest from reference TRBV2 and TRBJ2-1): EPEVTQTPSHQVTQMGQEVILRCVPISNHLYFYWYRQILGQKVEFLVSFYNNEISEKSEIFDDQFSVERPDGSNFTLKIRSTKLEDSAMYFCASSVEAGGLEEQFFGPGTRLTVL.

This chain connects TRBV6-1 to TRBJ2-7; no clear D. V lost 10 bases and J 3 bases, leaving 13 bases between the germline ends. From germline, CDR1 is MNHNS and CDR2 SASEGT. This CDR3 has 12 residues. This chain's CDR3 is CATNRMVYEQYF. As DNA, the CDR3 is TGTGCCACCAACAGAATGGTCTACGAGCAGTACTTC.

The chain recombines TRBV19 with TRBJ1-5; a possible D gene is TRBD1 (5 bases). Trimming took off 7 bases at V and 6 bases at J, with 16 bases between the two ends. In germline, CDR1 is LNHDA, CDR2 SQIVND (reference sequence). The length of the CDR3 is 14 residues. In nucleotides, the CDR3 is TGTGCCAGTAATCCCCGACAGTCGCTTCAGCCCCAGCATTTT. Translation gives CASNPRQSLQPQHF. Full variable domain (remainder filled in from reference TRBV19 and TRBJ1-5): DGGITQSPKYLFRKEGQNVTLSCEQNLNHDAMYWYRQDPGQGLRLIYYSQIVNDFQKGDIAEGYSVSREKKESFPLTVTSAQKNPTAFYLCASNPRQSLQPQHFGDGTRLSIL.

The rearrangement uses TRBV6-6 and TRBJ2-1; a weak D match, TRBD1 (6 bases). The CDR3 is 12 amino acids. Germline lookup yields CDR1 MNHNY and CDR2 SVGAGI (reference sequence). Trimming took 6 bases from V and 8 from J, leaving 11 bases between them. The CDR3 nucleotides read TGTGCCAGCAGCCGAAAGGGGGATGAGCAGTTCTTC. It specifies CASSRKGDEQFF.

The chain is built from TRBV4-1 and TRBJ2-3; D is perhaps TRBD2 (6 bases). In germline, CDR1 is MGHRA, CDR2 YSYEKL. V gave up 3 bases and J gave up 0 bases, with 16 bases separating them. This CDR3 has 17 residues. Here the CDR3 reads CASSQEVGRGSTDTQYF. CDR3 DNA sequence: TGCGCCAGCAGCCAGGAGGTTGGGCGGGGAAGCACAGATACGCAGTATTTT.